This TCR beta chain was captured by sequencing in a study of T cell responses to AZD1222 COVID-19 vaccine. V shed 1 base and J shed 6 bases, with 14 bases lying between them. CDR3 length: 15 residues. Germline V CDR1 and CDR2: LNHDA, SQIVND (reference sequence). With regard to this clone: Its antigen is not identified.

Profiled with immunoSEQ multiplex PCR; TCRdb holds only in-frame clones, not every one. The sample lists 120,000 to 150,000 clones, about 93% occurring once. Regarding the study as a whole: Reportedly, nearly half of unique spike TCRs recognized epitopes outside B.1.351/B.1.1.7 mutations. There were mostly white British donors and more females than males, and clonal diversity was possibly underestimated.

The V and J genes are TRBV19 and TRBJ2-3; no reliable D call. The sample was peripheral blood, taken on day 0 of AZD1222 vaccination. The receptor was derived from an adult in good health. The CDR3 region is CASSIGETSGDTQYF. DNA of the CDR3: TGTGCCAGTAGTATAGGTGAGACCAGTGGCGATACGCAGTATTTT.